The 20 T cell receptor gamma chains below come from one sample, sequenced in a study of gamma-delta T cells after stem cell transplantation. TCRdb re-called the RT-PCR reads using CATT. The sample lists approximately 1,500 gamma-chain clones, about 20% occurring once. Material for sequencing was gamma-delta T cells. The receptors here all came from a human donor. It is not recorded whose cells these are; they may come from a transplant donor.

This clone is medium-sized by share. A much larger clonotype is one base distant, so this may be a read error. The sample carries other DNA sequences with the same CDR3. This chain joins TRGV9 and TRGJP. V lost 1 base, J lost 4 bases, and 1 base stayed unmatched. Germline CDR1 is GITISATS and CDR2 is ISYDGTV (reference sequence). This CDR3 spans 16 amino acids. The CDR3 protein is CALWEVQELGKKIKVF. CDR3 DNA: TGTGCCTTGTGGGAGGTCCAAGAGTTGGGCAAAAAAATCAAGGTATTT.

The V and J genes are TRGV4 and TRGJ1 or TRGJ2. V lost 5 bases, J lost 3 bases, and 7 bases stayed unmatched. Germline values: CDR1 EGSTGY, CDR2 YDSYTSSV. The CDR3 totals 13 residues. CDR3 in amino acids: CATWGGFYYKKLF. Written as DNA, the CDR3 is TGTGCCACCTGGGGGGGTTTTTATTATAAGAAACTCTTT.

As to this clone: This may stem from a read error, because a much larger clone lies one nucleotide away. This sequence joins TRGV4 and TRGJP2. Germline V lookup: CDR1 EGSTGY, CDR2 YDSYTSSV. This CDR3 spans 14 amino acids. CDR3 coding DNA: TGTGCCACCTGGAGGGGGAGTAGTGATTGGATCAGGACGTTT. Amino acid sequence: CATWRGSSDWIRTF.

The rearrangement uses TRGV4 and TRGJ1 or TRGJ2. CDR1 EGSTGY and CDR2 YDSYTSSV come from the germline V gene. V shed 1 base, J shed 1 base, and the junction held 7 bases outside the gene matches. CDR3 length equals 15 residues. The CDR3 nucleotides read TGTGCCACCTGGGATGGCTATCTCAATTATTATAAGAAACTCTTT. Translated: CATWDGYLNYYKKLF.

A few counts support this clone. The junction departs from the called germline gene at one end, perhaps through a read error. The rearrangement uses TRGV4 and TRGJ1 or TRGJ2. In germline, CDR1 is EGSTGY, CDR2 YDSYTSSV. The CDR3 totals 14 residues. CDR3 sequence (DNA): TGTGCCACCCGGGATGAGGGGAATTATTATAAGAAACTCTTT. Translation gives CATRDEGNYYKKLF.

This clone came up a few times. The rearrangement joins TRGV3 to TRGJ1 or TRGJ2. Germline values: CDR1 VTNTFY, CDR2 YDVSTARD (reference sequence). After removal of 5 bases from V and 1 base from J, the junction contained 2 bases not matched to a gene. This CDR3 contains 12 residues. The CDR3 here is CATWANYYKKLF. The DNA for the CDR3 is TGTGCCACCTGGGCCAATTATTATAAGAAACTCTTT.

V usage is TRGV3 and J usage is TRGJ1 or TRGJ2. The CDR3 totals 10 residues. With 9 bases clipped from V and 7 bases from J, the junction kept 6 bases outside the gene matches. Germline CDR1 and CDR2: VTNTFY and YDVSTARD (reference sequence). The CDR3 nucleotides read TGTGCCACCCCCTGGTATAAGAAACTCTTT. Encoded protein: CATPWYKKLF.

The V call is TRGV4, the J call TRGJ1 or TRGJ2. CDR3 length: 14 residues. Trimming took 5 bases from V and 5 from J; bases not matched to a gene: 12. From germline, CDR1 is EGSTGY and CDR2 YDSYTSSV. CDR3 amino acids: CATWGPLRNYKKLF. In nucleotides, the CDR3 is TGTGCCACCTGGGGCCCCCTAAGGAATTATAAGAAACTCTTT.

This clone was observed a handful of times. The chain is built from TRGV3 and TRGJ1 or TRGJ2. The CDR3 extends over 13 amino acids. The germline CDR1 and CDR2 sequences are VTNTFY and YDVSTARD (reference sequence). J was trimmed by 7 bases and V by 0 bases; bases with no gene match: 6. The DNA of the CDR3 is TGTGCCACCTGGGACAGGCTCAACTATAAGAAACTCTTT. This encodes CATWDRLNYKKLF.

Remarks on this clone: This could be a read error, since a much larger clone is one nucleotide away. J is TRGJ1 or TRGJ2 and V is TRGV2. From germline, CDR1 is EGSNGY and CDR2 YDSYNSKV. This CDR3 has 14 residues. J was trimmed by 3 bases and V by 5 bases; bases with no gene match: 10. The CDR3 loop is CATWVHKGYYKKLF. In nucleotides, the CDR3 is TGTGCCACCTGGGTCCATAAGGGTTATTATAAGAAACTCTTT.

This clone was detected only a few times. The gene calls are TRGV8 and TRGJ1 or TRGJ2. Germline values: CDR1 VENAVY, CDR2 YDSYNSRV. The CDR3 is made up of 12 amino acids. Losses at the gene ends were 4 bases for V and 7 bases for J; bases not matched to a gene: 7. CDR3 DNA sequence: TGTGCCACCTGGGAGGTCGGGTATAAGAAACTCTTT. Its translation is CATWEVGYKKLF.

This clone is large by share. The chain combines TRGV5 with TRGJ1 or TRGJ2. Germline V gene lookup returns CDR1 VINAFY and CDR2 YDVSNSKD. CDR3 size: 14 residues. V dropped 1 base and J dropped 4; count of bases not matched to a gene: 7. CDR3 nucleotide sequence: TGTGCCACCTGGGACAGTCCTGCATATTATAAGAAACTCTTT. Amino acids: CATWDSPAYYKKLF.

In regard to this clone: A much larger clone differs from this one at a single base, so this may be a read error. The rearrangement links TRGV4 to TRGJ1 or TRGJ2. V lost 0 bases and J lost 14; bases outside the gene matches: 10. The CDR3 spans 12 residues. The germline V gene has CDR1 EGSTGY and CDR2 YDSYTSSV. The chain's CDR3 is CATWDGLGVQLF. The CDR3 nucleotides are TGTGCCACCTGGGATGGGCTCGGTGTGCAACTCTTT.

In this sample, this clone turned up a few times. This rearrangement joins TRGV9 to TRGJ1 or TRGJ2. Per germline, CDR1 GITISATS and CDR2 ISYDGTV (reference sequence). The CDR3 covers 14 residues. Trimming took 3 bases from V and 7 from J; bases not matched to a gene: 12. The CDR3 here is CALWEPRRRYKKLF. CDR3 DNA: TGTGCCTTGTGGGAGCCTCGCCGGAGGTATAAGAAACTCTTT.

V usage is TRGV4 and J usage is TRGJ1 or TRGJ2. CDR3 length: 12 amino acids. V dropped 0 bases and J dropped 7; count of bases not matched to a gene: 3. Germline CDR1 EGSTGY, CDR2 YDSYTSSV. The CDR3, as DNA: TGTGCCACCTGGGATGGGGCGTATAAGAAACTCTTT. Residues: CATWDGAYKKLF.

This clone is classed as large. Different DNA sequences within this sample yield the same CDR3. V and J are TRGV2 and TRGJ1 or TRGJ2. The germline V gene has CDR1 EGSNGY and CDR2 YDSYNSKV. The CDR3 spans 14 residues. With V trimmed by 0 bases and J by 4 bases, 6 bases remained unmatched. The CDR3 bases are TGTGCCACCTGGGACGGGCCGGGCTATTATAAGAAACTCTTT. Amino acid sequence: CATWDGPGYYKKLF.

This clone was observed a few times. The chain couples TRGV4 to TRGJP2. Trimming took 5 bases from V and 5 from J; bases not matched to a gene: 5. CDR3 size: 13 residues. Looked up from germline, CDR1 is EGSTGY and CDR2 is YDSYTSSV. For the CDR3, the DNA is TGTGCCACCTGGGCCGGGAGTGATTGGATCAAGACGTTT. Its translation: CATWAGSDWIKTF.

This clone was found a few times. This chain links TRGV4 with TRGJ1 or TRGJ2. Per germline, CDR1 EGSTGY and CDR2 YDSYTSSV. This CDR3 is built from 13 residues. V was pared by 4 bases and J by 3 bases, with 6 bases of the junction left unmatched. The CDR3 protein is CATWEDTYYKKLF. For the CDR3, the DNA is TGTGCCACCTGGGAGGATACTTATTATAAGAAACTCTTT.

Comment on this clone: This may come from a read error, since a much larger clone is one base off. This sample includes further DNA sequences coding for the same CDR3. The chain links TRGV3 to TRGJ1 or TRGJ2. The CDR3 covers 12 residues. The germline V gene has CDR1 VTNTFY and CDR2 YDVSTARD (reference sequence). The DNA for the CDR3 is TGTGCCACCTGGGACAGGCTCTATAAGAAACTATTT. It codes for CATWDRLYKKLF.

By sample fraction, this clone is large. This same CDR3 is encoded by further DNA sequences in the sample. The V gene is TRGV9, the J gene TRGJP. The CDR3 totals 15 residues. V was pared by 0 bases and J by 7 bases, with 0 bases of the junction left unmatched. Germline CDR1 is GITISATS and CDR2 is ISYDGTV (reference sequence). CDR3 nucleotide sequence: TGTGCCTTGTGGGAGGTGGAGTTGGGCAAAAAAATCAAGGTATTT. Translating gives CALWEVELGKKIKVF.